Below, 31 T cell receptor beta chains from the same sample are listed, as sequenced in a study of sequential checkpoint blockade in melanoma. The repertoire was sequenced with immunoSEQ multiplex PCR; TCRdb's copy has only in-frame clones and lacks some. The data show 11,000 to 15,000 clones, with approximately 78% seen just once and under 35% held by the top ten. Sample treatment: randomized to nivolumab then ipilimumab (arm A) or the reverse (arm B). Sequencing was performed on CD8+ T cells sorted from blood (inferred from file names), taken from a patient given nivolumab and ipilimumab in sequence. All receptors derive from a human donor with melanoma.

The rearrangement joins TRBV4-2 to TRBJ2-1, with 12 positions matching TRBD2. In germline, CDR1 is LGHNA, CDR2 YNFKEQ. Trimming removed 4 bases from V and 8 bases from J; junction bases left unmatched: 6. The CDR3 runs 15 residues. The CDR3 DNA reads as TGTGCCAGCAGCCCGACTAGCGGGGGAATCTATGAGCAGTTCTTC. Amino acids: CASSPTSGGIYEQFF.

This clone occurred once. The chain recombines TRBV5-8 with TRBJ2-3; TRBD2 is a possible D gene (6 bases). Trimming pared 4 bases from V and 4 bases from J, leaving 13 bases between. Germline CDR1 is SGHTS and CDR2 is YDEGEE. The CDR3 has 14 residues. CDR3 sequence (DNA): TGTGCCAGCAGCATTAGCGGCAATGCAGATACGCAGTATTTT. Its protein product is CASSISGNADTQYF.

There are a few counts of this clone. This chain uses TRBV6-1 with TRBJ2-7; a weak D match, TRBD2 (5 bases). V dropped 1 base and J dropped 0 bases, with 10 bases sitting between them. The CDR3 is made up of 15 amino acids. Germline CDR1 reads MNHNS; CDR2 reads SASEGT. This chain's CDR3 is CASSEGVGSSYEQYF. Written as DNA, the CDR3 is TGTGCCAGCAGTGAAGGGGTAGGGAGCTCCTACGAGCAGTACTTC.

The chain recombines TRBV6-4 with TRBJ2-1, with a weak D call TRBD2 (5 bases). The germline V gene has CDR1 MRHNA and CDR2 SNTAGT. CDR3 size: 13 residues. Trimming removed 0 bases from V and 9 bases from J, with 9 bases in between. DNA of the CDR3: TGTGCCAGCAGTGACTCCCCGGGGAGTGAGCAGTTCTTC. Protein: CASSDSPGSEQFF.

This rearrangement joins TRBV6-1 to TRBJ2-5, with 8 bases that match TRBD1. The V gene end was trimmed by 10 bases and the J gene end by 0 bases; junction bases not matched to a gene: 4. The germline gives CDR1 MNHNS, CDR2 SASEGT. This CDR3 comprises 13 residues. CDR3 loop: CANGQGDQETQYF. The CDR3 DNA reads TGTGCCAATGGACAGGGAGACCAAGAGACCCAGTACTTC.

About this clone: Other DNA sequences of this sample code for an identical CDR3. This sequence joins TRBV29-1 and TRBJ2-7; D unresolved. Between the trimmed V and J ends, which lost 5 bases and 1 base, there was a span of 9 bases. Germline assignment: CDR1 SQVTM and CDR2 ANQGSEA. This CDR3 has 12 residues. The chain's CDR3 is CSVSGGSYEQYF. The DNA for the CDR3 is TGCAGCGTTTCTGGCGGTTCCTACGAGCAGTACTTC.

J is TRBJ2-5 and V is TRBV9; possible D gene TRBD2, 7 bases. TRBJ2-7 explains the end of the DNA better; the J call may be wrong. The CDR3 is 16 residues long. Germline V lookup: CDR1 SGDLS, CDR2 YYNGEE. CDR3 in amino acids: CASSFSKGGPLREQYF. CDR3 sequence (DNA): TGTGCCAGCAGCTTCTCAAAGGGGGGGCCTTTACGCGAGCAGTACTTC.

Only a few counts were recorded for this clone. The CDR3, as DNA: TGCGCCAGCAGCTCCAAAGGGGGGGGCCCCCGCGGGGAGCTGTTTTTT. It is translated as CASSSKGGGPRGELFF. The chain uses TRBV5-1 and TRBJ2-2, with a tentative D call TRBD2 (7 bases). The V end lost 3 bases, the J end lost 7 bases, and 19 bases lay between the germline ends. This CDR3 is 16 amino acids long. Per the germline V gene, CDR1 is SGHRS and CDR2 is YFSETQ.

The V and J genes are TRBV27 and TRBJ2-7, with TRBD1 matching 10 bases. V gave up 2 bases and J gave up 2 bases; unmatched junction bases: 9. CDR1 and CDR2 from the germline V gene are MNHEY and SMNVEV (reference sequence). CDR3 size: 17 residues. Here the CDR3 reads CASSLVRTGGDTYEQYF. CDR3 DNA sequence: TGTGCCAGCAGTTTAGTGAGGACAGGGGGAGATACCTACGAGCAGTACTTC.

With respect to this clone: Different DNA sequences within this sample yield the same CDR3. This chain links TRBV9 with TRBJ2-1, with D uncertain. V lost 0 bases and J 2 bases, leaving 12 bases between the germline ends. In germline, CDR1 is SGDLS, CDR2 YYNGEE. CDR3 size: 16 residues. The CDR3 loop reads CASSVDGGAPYNEQFF. CDR3 nucleotides: TGTGCCAGCAGCGTAGATGGTGGAGCGCCCTACAATGAGCAGTTCTTC.

The chain has TRBV6-6 and TRBJ1-2, with D maybe TRBD1 (5 bases). V lost 2 bases, J lost 4 bases, and 11 bases lay in between. Germline CDR1 is MNHNY and CDR2 is SVGAGI (reference sequence). This CDR3 contains 14 residues. The CDR3 region is CASSYRDSPYGYTF. CDR3 nucleotides: TGTGCCAGCAGTTACCGAGACAGCCCCTATGGCTACACCTTC.

V and J are TRBV30 and TRBJ2-1; 8 bases align to TRBD2. Per the germline V gene, CDR1 is GTSNPN and CDR2 is SVGIG (reference sequence). This CDR3 comprises 16 residues. The V gene end was trimmed by 0 bases and the J gene end by 10 bases; junction bases not matched to a gene: 14. Written as DNA, the CDR3 is TGTGCCTGGAGTGTAGGTAAAGACAGCGGGAGATGGGAGCAGTTCTTC. Protein sequence: CAWSVGKDSGRWEQFF.

The chain couples TRBV5-1 to TRBJ2-7, with D perhaps TRBD1 (6 bases). Germline lookup yields CDR1 SGHRS and CDR2 YFSETQ. This CDR3 is 16 amino acids long. Between the trimmed V and J ends, which lost 4 bases and 4 bases, there was a span of 21 bases. CDR3 loop: CASSPDSPSRVYEQYF. As DNA, the CDR3 is TGCGCCAGCAGCCCGGACAGCCCGTCAAGGGTATACGAGCAGTACTTC.

The chain carries TRBV19 and TRBJ2-7; 7 bases match TRBD1. With V trimmed by 5 bases and J by 5 bases, 9 bases remained unmatched. The CDR3 runs to 14 residues. Germline V CDR1 and CDR2: LNHDA, SQIVND (reference sequence). DNA for the CDR3: TGTGCCAGTAGTCCACGAAGGGGGCCCGACGAGCAGTACTTC. Its translation is CASSPRRGPDEQYF.

The chain has TRBV25-1 and TRBJ2-3, with no clear D. CDR1 is MGHDK and CDR2 is SYGVNS in the germline V gene. Trimming stripped 7 bases from V and 2 bases from J, with 19 bases between. The CDR3 is 16 residues long. CDR3 coding DNA: TGTGCCAGCACCCTTTCCCGGGTAGGAGCCACAGATACGCAGTATTTT. The encoded protein is CASTLSRVGATDTQYF. The variable domain in full, with the rest retrieved from reference TRBV25-1 and TRBJ2-3, is EADIYQTPRYLVIGTGKKITLECSQTMGHDKMYWYQQDPGMELHLIHYSYGVNSTEKGDLSSESTVSRIRTEHFPLTLESARPSHTSQYLCASTLSRVGATDTQYFGPGTRLTVL.

This rearrangement joins TRBV27 to TRBJ1-5, with D uncertain. CDR1 MNHEY and CDR2 SMNVEV come from the germline V gene (reference sequence). This CDR3 comprises 17 residues. V was shortened by 3 bases and J by 3 bases, with 18 bases between the two germline ends. CDR3 sequence: CASSFPTGREVNQPQHF. The DNA of the CDR3 is TGTGCCAGCAGTTTCCCTACGGGGAGGGAAGTCAATCAGCCCCAGCATTTT.

The chain joins TRBV7-8 to TRBJ1-2, with 8 bases fitting TRBD1. This CDR3 comprises 16 residues. CDR1 and CDR2 (germline): SGHVS, FQNEAQ. Trimming took 5 bases from V and 1 from J; bases not matched to a gene: 9. Written as DNA, the CDR3 is TGTGCCAGCAGCGCCAGCGGGACAGGCTTTAACTATGGCTACACCTTC. Translation gives CASSASGTGFNYGYTF.

The V call is TRBV4-3, the J call TRBJ2-7; 10 nucleotides align to TRBD2. The length of the CDR3 is 16 residues. Unmatched junction bases numbered 3, after V lost 0 bases and J lost 1 base. CDR1 is LGHNA and CDR2 is YSLEER in the germline V gene. Written as DNA, the CDR3 is TGCGCCAGCAGCCAAGAAGGGACTAGCGCTTCCTACGAGCAGTACTTC. Translation gives CASSQEGTSASYEQYF.

The rearrangement joins TRBV5-4 to TRBJ1-2; no firm D call. CDR3 size: 14 residues. V was shortened by 0 bases and J by 8 bases, with 14 bases between the two germline ends. Germline V lookup: CDR1 SGHNT, CDR2 YYREEE (reference sequence). The CDR3 nucleotides read TGTGCCAGCAGCTTGGCCGGAGGAGGCCGAGGCTACACCTTC. Encoded protein: CASSLAGGGRGYTF.

The rearrangement links TRBV7-9 to TRBJ2-1; 13 positions agree with TRBD2. The germline V gene has CDR1 SEHNR and CDR2 FQNEAQ (reference sequence). Losses at the gene ends were 4 bases for V and 8 bases for J; bases not matched to a gene: 5. The CDR3 runs 15 residues. The CDR3 reads CASSYPGLAGYEQFF. The CDR3 DNA reads as TGTGCCAGCAGCTACCCGGGACTAGCGGGGTATGAGCAGTTCTTC.

This clone was counted a single time. This sequence joins TRBV4-3 and TRBJ2-7, with D perhaps TRBD2 (7 bases). Germline CDR1 is LGHNA and CDR2 is YSLEER. V lost 4 bases and J 2 bases, leaving 12 bases between the germline ends. CDR3 length: 14 residues. The CDR3 region is CASSPGRGPYEQYF. The CDR3 nucleotides are TGCGCCAGCAGCCCGGGGCGGGGGCCCTACGAGCAGTACTTC.

The chain links TRBV9 to TRBJ2-1; 9 bases match TRBD1. The germline CDR1 and CDR2 sequences are SGDLS and YYNGEE. CDR3 length: 16 residues. V lost 2 bases to trimming and J lost 7 bases; unmatched junction nucleotides: 10. CDR3: CASSVHLDRGANEQFF. Here the CDR3 DNA reads TGTGCCAGCAGCGTCCACCTCGACAGGGGGGCGAATGAGCAGTTCTTC.

The V and J genes are TRBV5-4 and TRBJ1-1, with D perhaps TRBD1 (6 bases). Between the trimmed V and J ends, which lost 4 bases and 7 bases, there was a span of 11 bases. The CDR3 contains 12 residues. Germline V CDR1 and CDR2: SGHNT, YYREEE (reference sequence). In nucleotides, the CDR3 is TGTGCCAGCAGCGGAGGGGGGGGTGAAGCTTTCTTT. It yields the protein CASSGGGGEAFF.

J is TRBJ2-1 and V is TRBV10-1; 10 bases are shared with TRBD2. The CDR3 loop spans 14 amino acids. Germline CDR1 WNHNN, CDR2 SYGVQD (reference sequence). The junction had 1 base not matched to a gene; V was cut back by 4 bases and J by 4 bases. CDR3 sequence reads: CASSVSGGYNEQFF. In DNA, the CDR3 is TGCGCCAGCAGTGTTAGCGGGGGGTACAATGAGCAGTTCTTC.

The rearrangement links TRBV9 to TRBJ1-3; possibly TRBD1 for D (6 bases). This CDR3 region has 14 residues. The germline gives CDR1 SGDLS, CDR2 YYNGEE. V shed 0 bases and J shed 2 bases, with 6 bases lying between them. In nucleotides, the CDR3 is TGTGCCAGCAGCGTAGCAGGGGCTGGAAACACCATATATTTT. The encoded protein is CASSVAGAGNTIYF.

V usage is TRBV4-1 and J usage is TRBJ2-1; D is ambiguous. V gave up 0 bases and J gave up 0 bases, with 9 bases separating them. Germline V CDR1 and CDR2: MGHRA, YSYEKL. The CDR3 totals 16 residues. DNA for the CDR3: TGCGCCAGCAGCCAAGATCGAGAGTCCTCCTACAATGAGCAGTTCTTC. This encodes CASSQDRESSYNEQFF.

The chain links TRBV12-5 to TRBJ2-5; tentative D call: TRBD2 (6 bases). The V gene's germline CDR1 is LGHNT and CDR2 FRNRAP. V was clipped by 1 base and J by 2 bases, with 14 bases between them. This CDR3 spans 16 amino acids. The CDR3 DNA reads as TGTGCTAGTGGTTTGGCCCTCGGGGGACCGCAAGAGACCCAGTACTTC. This encodes CASGLALGGPQETQYF.

The chain has TRBV5-1 and TRBJ2-7; D may be TRBD1 (5 bases). The V end lost 0 bases, the J end lost 7 bases, and 5 bases lay between the germline ends. This CDR3 contains 11 residues. Germline V gives CDR1 SGHRS, CDR2 YFSETQ. CDR3 sequence reads: CASSLGQEQYF. Here the CDR3 DNA reads TGCGCCAGCAGCTTGGGACAGGAGCAGTACTTC.

The J gene is TRBJ2-7, the V gene TRBV29-1; 7 positions agree with TRBD2. CDR3 size: 13 residues. Per the germline V gene, CDR1 is SQVTM and CDR2 is ANQGSEA. V shed 5 bases, J shed 1 base, and the junction held 5 bases outside the gene matches. This chain's CDR3 is CSVLGGGSYEQYF. The DNA of the CDR3 is TGCAGCGTTCTCGGCGGGGGATCCTACGAGCAGTACTTC.

This clone was seen once. V is TRBV6-1 and J is TRBJ1-5; a possible D gene is TRBD1 (6 bases). Germline-derived CDR1 and CDR2 are MNHNS and SASEGT. The CDR3 consists of 14 residues. V was pared by 8 bases and J by 3 bases, with 14 bases between. The DNA for the CDR3 is TGTGCCAGCGGCCCCGGGACACTCAATCAGCCCCAGCATTTT. Protein sequence: CASGPGTLNQPQHF.

The sample holds a few counts of this clone. V usage is TRBV12-1 and J usage is TRBJ1-5; TRBD1 is taken as the D call from the table, unchecked against the DNA. TRBV12-1 is a pseudogene segment. The CDR3 has 16 amino acids. In DNA, the CDR3 is TGTGCCAGCAGCTTTGATCGCAGGGGGGACAATCAGCCCCAGCATTTT. As protein: CASSFDRRGDNQPQHF.